One T cell receptor beta chain is described in this entry. This record comes from a study of blood T cells in healthy people across ages. PCR was performed a second time for 7 to 11 cycles using a sample-barcoded 5' primer and a J-beta primer mix. Paired-end reads containing CDR3 totaled no fewer than 3 million for each sample. TCRdb itself ran the 5' RACE reads through MiXCR, one entry per CDR3 protein. The table shows approximately 850,000 distinct CDR3 sequences, with over 45% occurring only once. V was shortened by 6 bases and J by 2 bases, with 8 bases between the two germline ends. The CDR3 loop spans 12 amino acids. From germline, CDR1 is SNHLY and CDR2 FYNNEI.

The clonotype originates from a man between 25 and 39 years old in good health. This chain links TRBV2 with TRBJ2-7; D gene unclear. Sequenced sample: blood. The CDR3 region is CASRRPPYEQYF. The CDR3, as DNA: TGTGCCAGCAGACGACCTCCCTACGAGCAGTACTTC. Using reference TRBV2 and TRBJ2-7 for the parts outside the CDR3, the full variable domain is EPEVTQTPSHQVTQMGQEVILRCVPISNHLYFYWYRQILGQKVEFLVSFYNNEISEKSEIFDDQFSVERPDGSNFTLKIRSTKLEDSAMYFCASRRPPYEQYFGPGTRLTVT.